This T cell receptor (beta chain) was observed in a study of cytomegalovirus exposure and HLA in healthy donors. The study's findings and limits: A further, later analysis showed that HLA-associated TCR beta chains (compared with equally common others) were more clonally expanded.

To note about this clone: Its antigen is not identified.

This CDR3 comprises 13 residues. Germline loops: CDR1 SNHLY, CDR2 FYNNEI. Trimming pared 7 bases from V and 2 bases from J, leaving 10 bases between. Nominally healthy donors provided the samples, though records likely missed some immune exposures. The PCR had 60 Vbeta and 13 Jbeta primers. Clones were read by immunoSEQ multiplex PCR, and TCRdb kept only the in-frame ones, dropping some. The table includes 110,000 or so clones, around 76% detected once. The chain uses TRBV2 and TRBJ2-3; D is ambiguous. The specimen sequenced was PBMCs. This sequence originates from a woman in her 40s in good health and CMV-seropositive. Here the CDR3 reads CASNGLYTDTQYF. The CDR3 DNA is TGTGCCAGCAATGGGCTTTACACAGATACGCAGTATTTT.